This TCR beta chain is from a study of shared clonotypes between healthy human individuals. TCRdb's copy holds only in-frame clones and misses some; the assay was immunoSEQ multiplex PCR. The data contain 1.6 million or so clones, over 95% of them singletons. Germline loops: CDR1 MNHEY, CDR2 SVGAGI. This CDR3 has 16 amino acids. With 2 bases clipped from V and 4 bases from J, the junction kept 5 bases outside the gene matches. The TCR originated in a man aged 30 to 39 in good health. What was sequenced was naive CD4+ T cells sorted from blood. Indicated subset: CD45RA+ positively selected. This chain links TRBV6-5 with TRBJ1-3; 10 bases are shared with TRBD1. DNA of the CDR3: TGTGCCAGCAGTTACAGGACAGGGGGGATCGGAAACACCATATATTTT. Protein product: CASSYRTGGIGNTIYF.